Shown below are 5 T cell receptor beta chains from a single sample sequenced in a study of shared T cell receptors in the human thymus. Sequencing used immunoSEQ multiplex PCR; TCRdb keeps in-frame clones, though not all of them. The table has under 850,000 clones, approximately 87% seen once. This sample also belongs to another study, concerning human thymus T cells.

Sequencing was done on a sample of thymocytes. All receptors derive from a boy less than two years old with a congenital heart defect.

V is TRBV27 and J is TRBJ2-1; 7 bases are a match to TRBD2. The CDR3 contains 16 residues. The trim removed 3 bases at V and 0 bases at J, leaving 5 bases unmatched. Germline assignment: CDR1 MNHEY and CDR2 SMNVEV (reference sequence). CDR3 sequence reads: CASSLLAESSYNEQFF. The CDR3 bases are TGTGCCAGCAGTTTGCTAGCGGAGAGCTCCTACAATGAGCAGTTCTTC.

Here the CDR3 DNA reads TGTGCCAGCAGCTTAATGGACAGAGCTCCTGAAGCTTTCTTT. Protein sequence: CASSLMDRAPEAFF. The V gene is TRBV7-9, the J gene TRBJ1-1; D might be TRBD1 (6 bases). Germline V lookup: CDR1 SEHNR, CDR2 FQNEAQ (reference sequence). Trimming left V 2 bases short and J 6 bases short, with 13 bases between. The CDR3 covers 14 residues.

The chain is built from TRBV18 and TRBJ2-7; TRBD2 aligns across 8 bases. The CDR3 has 15 residues. V gave up 2 bases and J gave up 1 base; unmatched junction bases: 4. The germline gives CDR1 KGHSH, CDR2 LQKENI. The CDR3 DNA follows: TGTGCCAGCTCACCATTCCGGGAGGGGTCCTACGAGCAGTACTTC. This gives the protein CASSPFREGSYEQYF.

The V call is TRBV20-1, the J call TRBJ2-5; D is ambiguous. This CDR3 is 11 amino acids long. Germline loops: CDR1 DFQATT, CDR2 SNEGSKA (reference sequence). V was shortened by 6 bases and J by 4 bases, with 9 bases between the two germline ends. Here the CDR3 DNA reads TGCAGTGCCTCCCCGGGAGAGACCCAGTACTTC. This sequence encodes CSASPGETQYF.

The chain carries TRBV28 and TRBJ2-5; no firm D call. V gave up 6 bases and J gave up 7 bases, with 6 bases separating them. The germline gives CDR1 MDHEN, CDR2 SYDVKM. There are 10 residues in the CDR3. The CDR3 here is CASSHGTQYF. The CDR3 DNA reads TGTGCCAGCAGCCACGGGACCCAGTACTTC.